The 14 T cell receptor beta chains reported below all come from one sample, sequenced in a study of blood T cell repertoires in COVID-19. Using immunoSEQ multiplex PCR, the repertoire was profiled, and TCRdb retains in-frame clones only, with some absent. The sample yields around 200,000 clones, 85% seen once. Sequencing was performed on PBMCs or T cells enriched from blood (not recorded which). The origin of the receptors is a man aged 40-49 years who had recovered from COVID-19.

The CDR3, as DNA: TGTGCCAGTAATAGCGGGAGGAATAAAGAGACCCAGTACTTC. Translated: CASNSGRNKETQYF. The chain carries TRBV7-9 and TRBJ2-5; 10 bases fit TRBD2. The V segment lost 9 bases and the J segment 3 bases; nucleotides outside the gene matches: 7. The germline V gene encodes CDR1 SEHNR and CDR2 FQNEAQ (reference sequence). The CDR3 covers 14 residues.

The genes are TRBV23-1 and TRBJ2-7; D gene unclear. TRBV23-1 is marked as an open reading frame, function uncertain. The CDR3 has 13 residues. V lost 2 bases and J lost 6, with 11 bases in between. The CDR3, as DNA: TGCGCCAGCAGTCAACCCCCTAGAAGCGAGCAGTACTTC. Translation: CASSQPPRSEQYF.

The V and J genes are TRBV9 and TRBJ1-1; D call uncertain. Germline V gives CDR1 SGDLS, CDR2 YYNGEE. The CDR3 is 13 amino acids. With 4 bases removed from V and 5 bases from J, the gap between germline ends came to 12 bases. The CDR3 region has the DNA TGTGCCAGCAGCTCTATAATCGGGACTGAAGCTTTCTTT. Its protein is CASSSIIGTEAFF.

This clone was counted only a few times. This rearrangement joins TRBV11-2 to TRBJ2-7; no clear D. Trimming left V 5 bases short and J 2 bases short, with 13 bases between. The CDR3 spans 14 residues. Germline V lookup: CDR1 SGHAT, CDR2 FQNNGV. The CDR3 protein is CASSLAPPPYEQYF. In DNA, the CDR3 is TGTGCCAGCAGCCTGGCCCCACCTCCCTACGAGCAGTACTTC. Full variable domain (missing parts from reference TRBV11-2 and TRBJ2-7): EAGVAQSPRYKIIEKRQSVAFWCNPISGHATLYWYQQILGQGPKLLIQFQNNGVVDDSQLPKDRFSAERLKGVDSTLKIQPAKLEDSAVYLCASSLAPPPYEQYFGPGTRLTVT.

On this clone itself: This specimen includes other DNA sequences encoding the same CDR3. The chain is built from TRBV4-2 and TRBJ2-7; 11 bases map to TRBD1. Trimming took 4 bases from V and 6 from J; bases not matched to a gene: 5. This CDR3 has 14 amino acids. Per germline, CDR1 LGHNA and CDR2 YNFKEQ. The CDR3, as DNA: TGTGCCAGCAGCCCCCCGGGACAGGGGGTCGAGCAGTACTTC. This codes for CASSPPGQGVEQYF.

This rearrangement joins TRBV7-9 to TRBJ2-7, with 9 bases lining up with TRBD2. The V gene's germline CDR1 is SEHNR and CDR2 FQNEAQ (reference sequence). CDR3 length equals 16 residues. Losses at the gene ends were 4 bases for V and 2 bases for J; bases not matched to a gene: 9. The CDR3 here is CASSYPPSGTAYEQYF. In DNA form, the CDR3 reads TGTGCCAGCAGCTACCCCCCTAGCGGGACCGCCTACGAGCAGTACTTC. Filled out from reference TRBV7-9 and TRBJ2-7, the complete variable domain reads DTGVSQNPRHKITKRGQNVTFRCDPISEHNRLYWYRQTLGQGPEFLTYFQNEAQLEKSRLLSDRFSAERPKGSFSTLEIQRTEQGDSAMYLCASSYPPSGTAYEQYFGPGTRLTVT.

The chain carries TRBV5-1 and TRBJ2-7, with a weak D call TRBD1 (5 bases). CDR3 size: 14 residues. V was trimmed by 4 bases and J by 0 bases, leaving 11 bases between them. The V gene's germline CDR1 is SGHRS and CDR2 YFSETQ. The CDR3, as DNA: TGCGCCAGCAGCACCTCAGGGTCCTCCTACGAGCAGTACTTC. This translates into CASSTSGSSYEQYF.

The chain recombines TRBV5-5 with TRBJ1-5, with D uncertain. The CDR3 contains 12 residues. V was cut by 1 base and J by 4 bases, with 3 bases left in between. CDR1 and CDR2 (germline): SGHKS, YYEKEE (reference sequence). The CDR3 nucleotides are TGTGCCAGCAGCTTGCCAAATCAGCCCCAGCATTTT. This encodes CASSLPNQPQHF.

CDR3 amino acids: CASSLQVNTEAFF. In nucleotides, the CDR3 is TGTGCCAGCAGCCTACAGGTGAACACTGAAGCTTTCTTT. This sequence joins TRBV11-3 and TRBJ1-1; D is perhaps TRBD1 (5 bases). The V gene lost 5 bases and the J gene lost 0 bases, with 7 bases spanning the gap. This CDR3 has 13 residues. Germline assignment: CDR1 SGHNT and CDR2 YENEEA.

This chain links TRBV5-1 with TRBJ2-7; 7 nucleotides agree with TRBD1. J lost 6 bases, V lost 4 bases, and 10 bases had no gene match. The CDR3 totals 14 residues. Germline CDR1 is SGHRS and CDR2 is YFSETQ. The CDR3 region is CASSPLTGTVEQYF. DNA for the CDR3: TGCGCCAGCAGCCCCCTGACAGGGACAGTCGAGCAGTACTTC.

J is TRBJ2-3 and V is TRBV6-2 or TRBV6-3; D remains ambiguous. Germline V gene lookup returns CDR1 MNHEY and CDR2 SVGEGT. The CDR3 runs 13 residues. Trimming pared 5 bases from V and 1 base from J, leaving 7 bases between. The CDR3 sequence is CASSRQGTDTQYF. In DNA, the CDR3 is TGTGCCAGCAGTAGACAAGGCACAGATACGCAGTATTTT.

The gene calls are TRBV9 and TRBJ2-3; 11 positions agree with TRBD1. This CDR3 has 16 residues. Unmatched junction bases numbered 10, after V lost 3 bases and J lost 7 bases. The germline CDR1 and CDR2 sequences are SGDLS and YYNGEE. CDR3 sequence reads: CASSARGQGELNTQYF. The CDR3 DNA sequence: TGTGCCAGCAGCGCACGGGGACAGGGGGAATTGAATACGCAGTATTTT.

The chain recombines TRBV5-4 with TRBJ1-1; D is uncertain. V was pared by 4 bases and J by 0 bases, with 10 bases between. The CDR3 length is 14 residues. Per the germline V gene, CDR1 is SGHNT and CDR2 is YYREEE (reference sequence). In nucleotides, the CDR3 is TGTGCCAGCAGCCTCCGCGGCGTGAACACTGAAGCTTTCTTT. Amino acid sequence: CASSLRGVNTEAFF.

V usage is TRBV10-3 and J usage is TRBJ1-2; D gene ambiguous. This CDR3 is 14 amino acids long. V gave up 6 bases and J gave up 4 bases, with 15 bases separating them. The germline V gene has CDR1 ENHRY and CDR2 SYGVKD. The CDR3 reads CAIRGSSAGYGYTF. For the CDR3, the DNA is TGTGCCATCAGGGGGAGCTCGGCTGGCTATGGCTACACCTTC.